This T cell receptor beta chain was recorded in a study of Tregs in tolerant kidney transplant recipients. The table came from immunoSEQ multiplex PCR; TCRdb's copy has only in-frame clones and leaves some out. This sample has some 90,000 clones; just over 90% occur once, and the top ten carry 4.5% to 5%. V gave up 1 base and J gave up 4 bases, with 11 bases separating them. Germline values: CDR1 SGHNT, CDR2 YYREEE (reference sequence). This CDR3 contains 15 residues. With regard to this clone: Antigen specificity is unknown.

Overall study findings and caveats: No direct test of biological reproducibility was done here. The most relevant donor-specific Treg TCRbeta repertoire apparently came from expansion with activated donor B cells.

The V gene is TRBV5-4, the J gene TRBJ1-4; D not resolved. The sample consisted of CD8+ T cells from blood. The receptor comes from a human donor in good health. The CDR3 region is CASSLFAGVNEKLFF. The CDR3 DNA reads TGTGCCAGCAGCTTGTTTGCTGGTGTTAATGAAAAACTGTTTTTT.